The sequence of this TCR beta chain was determined in a study of T cell responses to AZD1222 COVID-19 vaccine. Only in-frame clones appear in the TCRdb table, and some are missing; sequencing was by immunoSEQ multiplex PCR. The sample has 120,000 to 150,000 clones, roughly nine tenths seen once. Trimming left V 5 bases short and J 1 base short, with 11 bases between. CDR3 size: 14 residues. In germline, CDR1 is MDHEN, CDR2 SYDVKM. The sample consisted of peripheral blood, taken on day 0 of AZD1222 vaccination. V and J are TRBV28 and TRBJ1-2; perhaps TRBD1 as D (5 bases). This TCR was recovered from an adult in good health. CDR3 sequence (DNA): TGTGCCAGCAGTACTGGGGGGAATAACTATGGCTACACCTTC. Amino acids: CASSTGGNNYGYTF.